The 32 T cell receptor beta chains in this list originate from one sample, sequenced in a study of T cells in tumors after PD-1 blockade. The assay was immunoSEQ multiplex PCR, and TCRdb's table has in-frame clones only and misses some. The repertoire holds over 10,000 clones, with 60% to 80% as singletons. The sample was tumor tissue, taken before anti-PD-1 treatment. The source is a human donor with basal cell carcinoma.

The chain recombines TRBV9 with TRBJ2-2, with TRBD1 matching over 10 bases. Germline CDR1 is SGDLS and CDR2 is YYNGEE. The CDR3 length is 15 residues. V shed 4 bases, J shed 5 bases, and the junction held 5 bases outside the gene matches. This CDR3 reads CASSTTGGRTGELFF. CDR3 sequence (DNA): TGTGCCAGCAGCACGACAGGGGGCAGGACCGGGGAGCTGTTTTTT. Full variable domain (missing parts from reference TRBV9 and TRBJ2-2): DSGVTQTPKHLITATGQRVTLRCSPRSGDLSVYWYQQSLDQGLQFLIQYYNGEERAKGNILERFSAQQFPDLHSELNLSSLELGDSALYFCASSTTGGRTGELFFGEGSRLTVL.

The chain's CDR3 is CATSEERRTGELFF. The CDR3 DNA follows: TGTGCCACCAGTGAGGAGCGCCGCACCGGGGAGCTGTTTTTT. The V gene is TRBV24-1, the J gene TRBJ2-2; D is ambiguous. Per germline, CDR1 KGHDR and CDR2 SFDVKD. This CDR3 comprises 14 residues. V lost 4 bases and J lost 4, with 9 bases in between.

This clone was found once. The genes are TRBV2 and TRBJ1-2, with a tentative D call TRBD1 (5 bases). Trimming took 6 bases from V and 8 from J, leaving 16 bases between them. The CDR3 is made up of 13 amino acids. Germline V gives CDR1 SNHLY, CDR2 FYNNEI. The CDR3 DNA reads TGTGCCAGCAGACGGGACCCATCCGAGGGCTACACCTTC. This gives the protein CASRRDPSEGYTF.

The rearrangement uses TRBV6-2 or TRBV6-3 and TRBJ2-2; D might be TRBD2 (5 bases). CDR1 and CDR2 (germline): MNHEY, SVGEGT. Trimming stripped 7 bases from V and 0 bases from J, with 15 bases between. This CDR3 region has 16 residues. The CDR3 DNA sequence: TGTGCCAGCATCCCTGGAGCGGCAGCGAACACCGGGGAGCTGTTTTTT. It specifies CASIPGAAANTGELFF.

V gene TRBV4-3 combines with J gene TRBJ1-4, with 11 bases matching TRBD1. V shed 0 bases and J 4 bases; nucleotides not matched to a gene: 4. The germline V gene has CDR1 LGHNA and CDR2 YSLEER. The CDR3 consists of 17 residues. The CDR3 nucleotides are TGCGCCAGCAGCCAAGACGGGACAGGGGGGCGTAATGAAAAACTGTTTTTT. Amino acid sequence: CASSQDGTGGRNEKLFF.

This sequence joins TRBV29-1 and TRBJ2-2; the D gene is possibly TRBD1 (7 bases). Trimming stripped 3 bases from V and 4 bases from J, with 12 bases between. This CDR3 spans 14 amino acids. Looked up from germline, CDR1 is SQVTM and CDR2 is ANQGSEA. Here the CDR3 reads CSVEEGASTGELFF. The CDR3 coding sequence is TGCAGCGTTGAGGAGGGGGCGAGCACCGGGGAGCTGTTTTTT.

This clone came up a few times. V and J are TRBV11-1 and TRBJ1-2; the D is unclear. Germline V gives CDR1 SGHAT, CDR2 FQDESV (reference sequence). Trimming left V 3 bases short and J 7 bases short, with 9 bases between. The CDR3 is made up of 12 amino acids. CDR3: CASSFRSGGYTF. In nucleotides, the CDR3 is TGTGCCAGCAGCTTCCGGAGCGGTGGCTACACCTTC.

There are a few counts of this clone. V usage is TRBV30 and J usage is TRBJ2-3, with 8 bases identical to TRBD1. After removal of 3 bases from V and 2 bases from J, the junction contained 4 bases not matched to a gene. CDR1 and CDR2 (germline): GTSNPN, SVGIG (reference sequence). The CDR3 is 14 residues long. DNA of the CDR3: TGTGCCTGGAGCCCAGGGGGCAACACAGATACGCAGTATTTT. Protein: CAWSPGGNTDTQYF.

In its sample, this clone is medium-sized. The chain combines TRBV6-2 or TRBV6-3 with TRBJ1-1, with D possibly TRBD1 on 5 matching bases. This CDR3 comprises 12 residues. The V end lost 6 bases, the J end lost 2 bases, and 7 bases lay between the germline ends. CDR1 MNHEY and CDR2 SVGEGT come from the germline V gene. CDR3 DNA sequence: TGTGCCAGCAGCAGGGATAACACTGAAGCTTTCTTT. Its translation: CASSRDNTEAFF.

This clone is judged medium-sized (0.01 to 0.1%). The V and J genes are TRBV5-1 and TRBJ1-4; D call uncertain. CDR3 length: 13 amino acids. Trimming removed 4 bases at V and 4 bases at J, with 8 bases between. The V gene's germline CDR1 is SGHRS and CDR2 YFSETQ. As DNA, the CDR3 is TGCGCCAGCAGCCAGTGGGTTAATGAAAAACTGTTTTTT. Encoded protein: CASSQWVNEKLFF. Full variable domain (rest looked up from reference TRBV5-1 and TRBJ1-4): KAGVTQTPRYLIKTRGQQVTLSCSPISGHRSVSWYQQTPGQGLQFLFEYFSETQRNKGNFPGRFSGRQFSNSRSEMNVSTLELGDSALYLCASSQWVNEKLFFGSGTQLSVL.

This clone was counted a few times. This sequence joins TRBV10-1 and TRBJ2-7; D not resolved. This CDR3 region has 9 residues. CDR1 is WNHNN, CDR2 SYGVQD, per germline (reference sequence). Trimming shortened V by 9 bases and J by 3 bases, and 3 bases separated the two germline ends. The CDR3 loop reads CASSYEQYF. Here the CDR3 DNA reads TGCGCCAGTAGCTACGAGCAGTACTTC.

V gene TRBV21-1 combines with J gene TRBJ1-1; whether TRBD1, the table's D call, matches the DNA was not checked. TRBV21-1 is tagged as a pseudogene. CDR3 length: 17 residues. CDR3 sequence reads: CASSKKGTGSMNTEAFF. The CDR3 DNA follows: TGTGCCAGCAGCAAAAAGGGGACAGGGTCGATGAACACTGAAGCTTTCTTT.

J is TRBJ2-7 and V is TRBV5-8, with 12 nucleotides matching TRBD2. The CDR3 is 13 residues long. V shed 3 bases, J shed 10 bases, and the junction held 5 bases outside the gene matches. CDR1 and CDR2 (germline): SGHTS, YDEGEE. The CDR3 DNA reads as TGTGCCAGCAGCTCGAGGACTAGCGGGATTCAGTACTTC. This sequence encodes CASSSRTSGIQYF.

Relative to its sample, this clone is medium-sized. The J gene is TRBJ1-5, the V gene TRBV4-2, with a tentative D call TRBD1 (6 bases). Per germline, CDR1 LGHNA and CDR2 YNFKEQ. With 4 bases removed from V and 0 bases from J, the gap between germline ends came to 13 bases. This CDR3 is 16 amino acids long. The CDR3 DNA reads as TGTGCCAGCAGCCGGGAGGGGGGTAATAGCAATCAGCCCCAGCATTTT. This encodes CASSREGGNSNQPQHF.

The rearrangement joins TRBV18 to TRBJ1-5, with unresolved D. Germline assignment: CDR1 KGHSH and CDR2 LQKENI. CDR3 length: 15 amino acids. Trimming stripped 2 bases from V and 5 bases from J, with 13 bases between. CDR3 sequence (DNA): TGTGCCAGCTCACCAGGAGGGTTCCGGGATCAGCCCCAGCATTTT. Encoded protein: CASSPGGFRDQPQHF.

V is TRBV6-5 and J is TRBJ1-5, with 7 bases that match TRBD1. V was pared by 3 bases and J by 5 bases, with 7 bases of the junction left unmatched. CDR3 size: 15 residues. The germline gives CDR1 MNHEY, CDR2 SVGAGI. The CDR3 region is CASSYRQGDDQPQHF. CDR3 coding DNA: TGTGCCAGCAGTTATCGACAGGGTGATGATCAGCCCCAGCATTTT.

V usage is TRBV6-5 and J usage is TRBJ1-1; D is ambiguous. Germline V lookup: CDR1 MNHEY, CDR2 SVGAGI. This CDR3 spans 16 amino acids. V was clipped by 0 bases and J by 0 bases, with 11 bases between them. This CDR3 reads CASSYSVKALNTEAFF. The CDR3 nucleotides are TGTGCCAGCAGTTACTCCGTGAAGGCCCTGAACACTGAAGCTTTCTTT.

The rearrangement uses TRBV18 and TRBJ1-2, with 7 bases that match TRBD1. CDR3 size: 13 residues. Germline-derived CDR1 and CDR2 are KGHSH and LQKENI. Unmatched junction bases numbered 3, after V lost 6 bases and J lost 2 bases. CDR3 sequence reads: CASSTGLNYGYTF. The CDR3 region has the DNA TGTGCCAGCTCGACAGGGTTAAACTATGGCTACACCTTC.

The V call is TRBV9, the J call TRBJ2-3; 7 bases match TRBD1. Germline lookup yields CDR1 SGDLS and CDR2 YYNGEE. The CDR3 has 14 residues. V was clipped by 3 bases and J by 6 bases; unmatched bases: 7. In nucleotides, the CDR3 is TGTGCCAGCAGCGCGATTACAGGGGTGGATACGCAGTATTTT. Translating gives CASSAITGVDTQYF.

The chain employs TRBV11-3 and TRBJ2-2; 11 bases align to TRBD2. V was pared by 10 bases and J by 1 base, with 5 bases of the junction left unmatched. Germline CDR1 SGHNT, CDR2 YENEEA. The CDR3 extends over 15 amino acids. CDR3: CATSGGRQNTGELFF. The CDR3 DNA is TGTGCCACTAGCGGGGGGCGACAGAACACCGGGGAGCTGTTTTTT. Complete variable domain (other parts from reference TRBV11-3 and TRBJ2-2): EAGVVQSPRYKIIEKKQPVAFWCNPISGHNTLYWYLQNLGQGPELLIRYENEEAVDDSQLPKDRFSAERLKGVDSTLKIQPAELGDSAVYLCATSGGRQNTGELFFGEGSRLTVL.

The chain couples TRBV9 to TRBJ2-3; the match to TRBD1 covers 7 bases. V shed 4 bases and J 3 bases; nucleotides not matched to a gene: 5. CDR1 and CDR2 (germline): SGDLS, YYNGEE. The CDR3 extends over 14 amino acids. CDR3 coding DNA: TGTGCCAGCAGCCCCCGGGACAGAACAGATACGCAGTATTTT. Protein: CASSPRDRTDTQYF. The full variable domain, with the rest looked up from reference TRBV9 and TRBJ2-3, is DSGVTQTPKHLITATGQRVTLRCSPRSGDLSVYWYQQSLDQGLQFLIQYYNGEERAKGNILERFSAQQFPDLHSELNLSSLELGDSALYFCASSPRDRTDTQYFGPGTRLTVL.

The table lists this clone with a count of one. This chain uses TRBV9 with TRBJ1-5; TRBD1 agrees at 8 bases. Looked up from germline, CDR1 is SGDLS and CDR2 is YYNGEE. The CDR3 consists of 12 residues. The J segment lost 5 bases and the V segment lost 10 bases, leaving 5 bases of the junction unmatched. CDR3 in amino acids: CALRGPDQPQHF. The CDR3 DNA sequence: TGTGCCCTCAGGGGGCCGGATCAGCCCCAGCATTTT.

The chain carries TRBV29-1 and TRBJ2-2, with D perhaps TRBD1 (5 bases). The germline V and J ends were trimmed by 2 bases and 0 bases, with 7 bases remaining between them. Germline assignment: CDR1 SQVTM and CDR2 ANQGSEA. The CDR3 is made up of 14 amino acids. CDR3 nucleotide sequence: TGCAGCGTTGAACAGGGCGCGAACACCGGGGAGCTGTTTTTT. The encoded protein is CSVEQGANTGELFF.

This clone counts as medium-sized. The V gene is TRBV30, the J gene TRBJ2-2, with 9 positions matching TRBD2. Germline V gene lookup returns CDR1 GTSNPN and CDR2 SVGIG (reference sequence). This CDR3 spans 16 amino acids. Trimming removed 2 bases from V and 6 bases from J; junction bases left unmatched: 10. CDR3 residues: CAWSFHLSGSPGELFF. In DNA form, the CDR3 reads TGTGCCTGGAGTTTTCACCTTAGCGGGAGCCCCGGGGAGCTGTTTTTT.

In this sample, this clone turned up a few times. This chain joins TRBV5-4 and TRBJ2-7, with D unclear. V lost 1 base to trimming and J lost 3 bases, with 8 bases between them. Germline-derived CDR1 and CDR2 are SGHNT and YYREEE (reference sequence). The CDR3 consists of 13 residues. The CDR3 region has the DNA TGTGCCAGCAGCTTGATTGGATTCTACGAGCAGTACTTC. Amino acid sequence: CASSLIGFYEQYF.

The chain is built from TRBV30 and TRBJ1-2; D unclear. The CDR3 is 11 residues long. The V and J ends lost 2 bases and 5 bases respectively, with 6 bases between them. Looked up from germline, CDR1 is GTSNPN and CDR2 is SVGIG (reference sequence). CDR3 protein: CAWSLDYGYTF. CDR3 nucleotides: TGTGCCTGGAGTTTAGATTATGGCTACACCTTC.

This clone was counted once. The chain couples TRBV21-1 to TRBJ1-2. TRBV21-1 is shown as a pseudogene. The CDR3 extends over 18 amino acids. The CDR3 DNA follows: TGTGCCAGCAGCAAAGTTCGCTTTCAAGAAAAGATTAACTATGGCTACACCTTC. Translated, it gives CASSKVRFQEKINYGYTF.

Written as DNA, the CDR3 is TGTGCCAGCACCCCAGAGGCCCCCCCGGCCGGGGAGCTGTTTTTT. Amino acid sequence: CASTPEAPPAGELFF. V is TRBV7-3 and J is TRBJ2-2; no reliable D call. The V end lost 7 bases, the J end lost 6 bases, and 18 bases lay between the germline ends. The germline V gene encodes CDR1 SGHTA and CDR2 FQGTGA. The CDR3 consists of 15 residues. The full variable domain, its missing parts supplied by reference TRBV7-3 and TRBJ2-2, is GAGVSQTPSNKVTEKGKYVELRCDPISGHTALYWYRQSLGQGPEFLIYFQGTGAADDSGLPNDRFFAVRPEGSVSTLKIQRTERGDSAVYLCASTPEAPPAGELFFGEGSRLTVL.

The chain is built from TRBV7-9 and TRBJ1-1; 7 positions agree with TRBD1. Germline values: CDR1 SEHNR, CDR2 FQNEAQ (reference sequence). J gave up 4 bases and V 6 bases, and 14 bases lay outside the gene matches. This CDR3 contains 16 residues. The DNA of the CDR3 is TGTGCCAGCAGTTCAACCCGGACAGGTAGAGGCACTGAAGCTTTCTTT. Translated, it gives CASSSTRTGRGTEAFF. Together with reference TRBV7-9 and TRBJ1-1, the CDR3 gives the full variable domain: DTGVSQNPRHKITKRGQNVTFRCDPISEHNRLYWYRQTLGQGPEFLTYFQNEAQLEKSRLLSDRFSAERPKGSFSTLEIQRTEQGDSAMYLCASSSTRTGRGTEAFFGQGTRLTVV.

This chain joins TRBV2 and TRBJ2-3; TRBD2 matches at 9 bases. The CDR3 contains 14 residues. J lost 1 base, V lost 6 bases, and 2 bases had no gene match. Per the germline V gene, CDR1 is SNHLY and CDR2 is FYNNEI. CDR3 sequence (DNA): TGTGCCAGCAGGCCTAGCGGGGGCACAGATACGCAGTATTTT. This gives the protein CASRPSGGTDTQYF.

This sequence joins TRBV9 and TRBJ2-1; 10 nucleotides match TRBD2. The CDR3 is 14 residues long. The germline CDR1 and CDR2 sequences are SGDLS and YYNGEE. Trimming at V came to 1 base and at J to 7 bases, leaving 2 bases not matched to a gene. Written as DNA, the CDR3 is TGTGCCAGCAGCGTAAAGACTAGCGGGAATGAGCAGTTCTTC. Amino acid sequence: CASSVKTSGNEQFF.

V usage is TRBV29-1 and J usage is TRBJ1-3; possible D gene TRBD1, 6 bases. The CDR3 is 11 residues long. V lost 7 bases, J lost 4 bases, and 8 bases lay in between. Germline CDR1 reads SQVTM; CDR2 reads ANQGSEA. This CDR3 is CSGGLGNTIYF. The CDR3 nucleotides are TGCAGCGGGGGGCTGGGAAACACCATATATTTT.